The rows below give T cell receptor beta chains drawn from one sample of a study of T cell responses to AZD1222 COVID-19 vaccine. Only in-frame clones appear in the TCRdb table, and some are missing; sequencing was by immunoSEQ multiplex PCR. There are about 67,000 clones in the sample; 80% to 85% occur only once, and 21% lies in the top ten. The input for sequencing was peripheral blood, taken on day 0 of AZD1222 vaccination. The receptors shown here come from an adult in good health. The conserved cysteine and the conserved F or W are not part of the CDR3 here. The D gene is left open where the match is weak. Where a row states a size, it is once, few, many or the class of an expanded clone; other rows omit it.

d_call j_call clone_size cdr3_length v_call cdr3_aa
. TRBJ2-1 . 12 TRBV13 ASSSQGWYNEQF
TRBD2 TRBJ2-5 . 14 TRBV11-2 ASSLGLLAGGETQY
TRBD1 TRBJ1-1 . 12 TRBV28 ASSTDRGSAEAF
TRBD1 TRBJ1-6 . 13 TRBV6-2/TRBV6-3 ASSSGQANNSPLH
. TRBJ2-7 . 12 TRBV28 ASSSPGPVYEQY
. TRBJ1-1 . 13 TRBV6-5 ASSYSGGLNTEAF
. TRBJ2-7 . 13 TRBV6-5 ASTTRDGGAYEQY
. TRBJ1-1 few 12 TRBV13 ASARRAGPTEAF
. TRBJ2-5 once 11 TRBV27 ASSSGAWETQY
TRBD2 TRBJ2-3 . 14 TRBV9 ASSVASGGPTDTQY
. TRBJ1-5 . 11 TRBV12-3/TRBV12-4 ASSWEVHQPQH